The rows below give T cell receptor beta chains drawn from one sample of a study of technical replicates of blood from a handful of donors. Libraries were prepared by immunoSEQ multiplex PCR; TCRdb keeps only in-frame clonotypes and omits some of them. The top ten hold about 3% of the sample, which has around 56,000 clones, roughly 96% seen once. The sequenced material came from PBMCs. The receptors shown here come from a human donor in good health. Some clones in this sample may be carry-over from other donors' samples. CDR3s leave out the opening cysteine and the closing phenylalanine or tryptophan.

j_call: TRBJ2-1
v_call: TRBV6-1
cdr3_length: 12
cdr3_aa: ASKEEGRDNEQF

j_call: TRBJ2-1
v_call: TRBV5-6
cdr3_length: 14
cdr3_aa: ASSLGSGRAYNEQF

j_call: TRBJ2-5
v_call: TRBV7-9
cdr3_length: 13
cdr3_aa: ASSLRLSSQETQY

j_call: TRBJ2-5
v_call: TRBV19
cdr3_length: 13
cdr3_aa: ASSIGSGGRETQY

j_call: TRBJ1-5
v_call: TRBV7-8
cdr3_length: 12
cdr3_aa: ASSDGGWNQPQH

j_call: TRBJ2-2
v_call: TRBV7-2
cdr3_length: 16
cdr3_aa: ASRAGTSGRAYTGELF

j_call: TRBJ2-3
v_call: TRBV7-8
cdr3_length: 14
cdr3_aa: ASSYLPGQGADTQY

j_call: TRBJ1-5
v_call: TRBV4-1
cdr3_length: 14
cdr3_aa: ASSQGVQDSRQPQH

j_call: TRBJ2-1
v_call: TRBV9
cdr3_length: 13
cdr3_aa: ASSVWAGGNNEQF

j_call: TRBJ2-3
v_call: TRBV2
cdr3_length: 14
cdr3_aa: ASSETGLASTDTQY

j_call: TRBJ2-2
v_call: TRBV5-4
cdr3_length: 11
cdr3_aa: ASSFPGTGELF

j_call: TRBJ1-2
v_call: TRBV4-1
cdr3_length: 13
cdr3_aa: ASSQEARGFYGYT

j_call: TRBJ2-7
v_call: TRBV4-2
cdr3_length: 13
cdr3_aa: ASSQDRGGDYEQY

j_call: TRBJ2-7
v_call: TRBV5-1
cdr3_length: 13
cdr3_aa: ASSLDSLGLYEQY

j_call: TRBJ2-2
v_call: TRBV5-1
cdr3_length: 14
cdr3_aa: ASSLAMGLRTGELF

j_call: TRBJ2-1
v_call: TRBV5-1
cdr3_length: 13
cdr3_aa: ASSWLAGAYNEQF

j_call: TRBJ1-1
v_call: TRBV5-8
cdr3_length: 12
cdr3_aa: ASIQSGLITGAF

j_call: TRBJ2-5
v_call: TRBV2
cdr3_length: 12
cdr3_aa: ASSVSFSGETQY

j_call: TRBJ2-5
v_call: TRBV5-4
cdr3_length: 13
cdr3_aa: ASSLGQGIQETQY

j_call: TRBJ1-2
v_call: TRBV5-1
cdr3_length: 13
cdr3_aa: ASSLPGQGWDGYT

j_call: TRBJ1-4
v_call: TRBV6-6
cdr3_length: 11
cdr3_aa: ASKIQQPEKLF

j_call: TRBJ1-1
v_call: TRBV5-1
cdr3_length: 13
cdr3_aa: ASTRVADMNTEAF

j_call: TRBJ2-1
v_call: TRBV9
cdr3_length: 11
cdr3_aa: ASSSGTGSEQF

j_call: TRBJ2-7
v_call: TRBV6-5
cdr3_length: 13
cdr3_aa: ASSYHGTDPYEQY

j_call: TRBJ1-5
v_call: TRBV4-1
cdr3_length: 13
cdr3_aa: ASSQVSSHDQPQH

j_call: TRBJ2-1
v_call: TRBV2
cdr3_length: 11
cdr3_aa: ASSAGLDNEQF

j_call: TRBJ2-6
v_call: TRBV7-2
cdr3_length: 16
cdr3_aa: ASSLSPGGSSGANVLT

j_call: TRBJ1-2
v_call: TRBV7-9
cdr3_length: 12
cdr3_aa: ASSLDRVDNGYT

j_call: TRBJ1-5
v_call: TRBV4-2
cdr3_length: 10
cdr3_aa: ASSSGSQPQH

j_call: TRBJ2-7
v_call: TRBV27
cdr3_length: 13
cdr3_aa: ASGGFSAGTYEQY

j_call: TRBJ1-1
v_call: TRBV7-9
cdr3_length: 11
cdr3_aa: ASSSEGNTEAF

j_call: TRBJ2-3
v_call: TRBV7-9
cdr3_length: 14
cdr3_aa: ASSPSRGQGSDTQY

j_call: TRBJ2-2
v_call: TRBV7-2
cdr3_length: 12
cdr3_aa: ASSPRVITGELF

j_call: TRBJ2-2
v_call: TRBV9
cdr3_length: 16
cdr3_aa: ASSAPHLAGVNTGELF

j_call: TRBJ2-7
v_call: TRBV15
cdr3_length: 10
cdr3_aa: ATSRGLAGPY

j_call: TRBJ2-7
v_call: TRBV30
cdr3_length: 15
cdr3_aa: AWSVSSGRIGSYEQY